These 7 T cell receptor beta chains originate from one sample sequenced in a study of blood T cell repertoires in COVID-19. The method was immunoSEQ multiplex PCR; TCRdb's version includes in-frame clones alone and lacks a portion of them. The table records about 170,000 clones, about nine tenths of them present only once. Specimen: peripheral blood. These receptors all come from a man in his fifties or sixties with acute or convalescent COVID-19.

V usage is TRBV11-3 and J usage is TRBJ2-1; D possibly corresponds to TRBD1 (5 bases). CDR1 is SGHNT and CDR2 is YENEEA in the germline V gene. V lost 6 bases and J lost 6, with 9 bases in between. The CDR3 runs 12 residues. The CDR3 reads CASRSRGNEQFF. The CDR3 region has the DNA TGTGCCAGCAGATCTAGGGGCAATGAGCAGTTCTTC.

In its sample, this clone was seen once. This rearrangement joins TRBV21-1 to TRBJ2-1; the DNA was not compared with TRBD2, the D call given in the table. TRBV21-1 is labeled a pseudogene. CDR3 length: 15 residues. This chain's CDR3 is CASSIDGGSYNEQFF. CDR3 nucleotide sequence: TGTGCCAGCAGCATCGACGGAGGATCGTACAATGAGCAGTTCTTC.

This clone was seen more than once but under ten times. V is TRBV6-4 and J is TRBJ1-5, with TRBD1 as a possible D gene (5 bases). From germline, CDR1 is MRHNA and CDR2 SNTAGT. The CDR3 sequence is 18 residues long. V lost 2 bases, J lost 0 bases, and 17 bases lay in between. CDR3 loop: CASSDSGAGKDSNQPQHF. The CDR3 DNA sequence: TGTGCCAGCAGTGACAGTGGGGCGGGGAAGGATAGCAATCAGCCCCAGCATTTT.

The V gene is TRBV6-5, the J gene TRBJ2-7; D is undetermined. Germline CDR1 MNHEY, CDR2 SVGAGI. The CDR3 totals 15 residues. V was shortened by 0 bases and J by 1 base, with 10 bases between the two germline ends. CDR3 bases: TGTGCCAGCAGTTACTCGATTGGCGGTTCCTACGAGCAGTACTTC. Translation: CASSYSIGGSYEQYF.

The rearrangement links TRBV7-2 to TRBJ2-1; 7 bases map to TRBD2. V was pared by 5 bases and J by 4 bases, with 2 bases of the junction left unmatched. This CDR3 spans 13 amino acids. Germline V gives CDR1 SGHTA, CDR2 FQGNSA. The CDR3 region is CASSASGYNEQFF. CDR3 bases: TGTGCCAGCAGCGCTAGCGGATACAATGAGCAGTTCTTC. The entire variable domain, with the rest obtained from reference TRBV7-2 and TRBJ2-1, is as follows: GAGVSQSPSNKVTEKGKDVELRCDPISGHTALYWYRQSLGQGLEFLIYFQGNSAPDKSGLPSDRFSAERTGGSVSTLTIQRTQQEDSAVYLCASSASGYNEQFFGPGTRLTVL.

This sequence joins TRBV6-1 and TRBJ1-1, with 7 bases matching TRBD1. Germline V lookup: CDR1 MNHNS, CDR2 SASEGT. V lost 2 bases to trimming and J lost 11 bases; unmatched junction nucleotides: 5. The CDR3 loop spans 12 amino acids. The CDR3 DNA sequence: TGTGCCAGCAGTGAATGGGACAGAAGGGCTTTCTTT. Translated, it gives CASSEWDRRAFF.

This chain connects TRBV11-2 to TRBJ2-7; tentative D call: TRBD2 (6 bases). CDR3 length: 15 amino acids. With 4 bases removed from V and 2 bases from J, the gap between germline ends came to 15 bases. Germline V gene lookup returns CDR1 SGHAT and CDR2 FQNNGV. CDR3 residues: CASSYGVGGAYEQYF. The CDR3 DNA sequence: TGTGCCAGCAGCTACGGGGTCGGGGGAGCCTACGAGCAGTACTTC.